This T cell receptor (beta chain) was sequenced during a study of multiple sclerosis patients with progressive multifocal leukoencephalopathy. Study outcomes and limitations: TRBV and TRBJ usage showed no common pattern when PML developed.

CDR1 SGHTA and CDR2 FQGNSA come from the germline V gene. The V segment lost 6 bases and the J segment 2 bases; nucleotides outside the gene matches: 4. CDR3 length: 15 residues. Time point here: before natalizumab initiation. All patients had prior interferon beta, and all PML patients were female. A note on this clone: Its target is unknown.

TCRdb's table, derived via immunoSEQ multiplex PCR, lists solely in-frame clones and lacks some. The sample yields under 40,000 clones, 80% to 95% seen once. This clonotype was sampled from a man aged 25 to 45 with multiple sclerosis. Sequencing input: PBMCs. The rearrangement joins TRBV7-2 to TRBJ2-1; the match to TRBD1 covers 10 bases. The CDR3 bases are TGTGCCAGCAGGAGGGACAGGGGCACCTACAATGAGCAGTTCTTC. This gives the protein CASRRDRGTYNEQFF. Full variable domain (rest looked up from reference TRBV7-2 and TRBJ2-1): GAGVSQSPSNKVTEKGKDVELRCDPISGHTALYWYRQSLGQGLEFLIYFQGNSAPDKSGLPSDRFSAERTGGSVSTLTIQRTQQEDSAVYLCASRRDRGTYNEQFFGPGTRLTVL.